What follows is one T cell receptor beta chain and its context. The germline V gene has CDR1 SGHNT and CDR2 YYREEE (reference sequence). CDR3 size: 16 residues. Trimming at V came to 3 bases and at J to 4 bases, leaving 11 bases not matched to a gene. This sample was taken from a study of blood T cell repertoires in COVID-19. Only in-frame clones appear in the TCRdb table, and some are missing; sequencing was by immunoSEQ multiplex PCR. The sample shows about 480,000 clones, 70% to 90% of them seen only once. Sequences were obtained from peripheral blood. The sequence came from a woman in her 50s with COVID-19, enrolled during active disease. The rearrangement links TRBV5-4 to TRBJ1-2, with 8 bases that match TRBD1. CDR3 DNA sequence: TGTGCCAGCAGCTCAATGTCGGACAGGGCATCCTATGGCTACACCTTC. Amino acids: CASSSMSDRASYGYTF. The complete variable domain, with remaining parts taken from reference TRBV5-4 and TRBJ1-2, reads ETGVTQSPTHLIKTRGQQVTLRCSSQSGHNTVSWYQQALGQGPQFIFQYYREEENGRGNFPPRFSGLQFPNYSSELNVNALELDDSALYLCASSSMSDRASYGYTFGSGTRLTVV.